This T cell receptor beta chain comes out of a study of T cells in Graves' hyperthyroidism and ophthalmopathy. The source material, RNA transcripts, was used to amplify TCR beta CDR3 regions. When the TCR CDR3 underwent first-round RT-PCR, the HTBI primer set was used. TCRdb passed the multiplex PCR reads through MiXCR, listing each CDR3 protein once. The sample holds under 200,000 distinct CDR3 sequences, about 9.4% seen once. This clonotype occurred many times. The TCR was taken from a woman between 18 and 29 years old with Graves' hyperthyroidism that later progressed to Graves' ophthalmopathy. Input material: blood.

The CDR3 here is CASTRQGMGRTGDTQYF. The CDR3 DNA follows: TGTGCCAGCACGCGGCAGGGAATGGGGAGAACAGGAGATACGCAGTATTTT. The genes are TRBV28 and TRBJ2-3, with D perhaps assigned TRBD1 or TRBD2 (5 bases each). CDR3 length equals 17 residues. Germline values: CDR1 MDHEN, CDR2 SYDVKM. The germline V and J ends were trimmed by 7 bases and 5 bases, with 25 bases remaining between them.